The source of this T cell receptor (beta chain) is a study of post-analysis software for immune sequencing data. Overall study results and limits: Compared with controls, patients had more of 4 to 6 TRBV segments, including TRBV5-6, TRBV5-1 and TRBV20-1. With F measure, samples from one preparation batch clustered together strongly.

The germline V and J ends were trimmed by 0 bases and 10 bases, with 16 bases remaining between them. Looked up from germline, CDR1 is LNHNV and CDR2 is YYDKDF (reference sequence). The CDR3 runs 14 residues. Every TCR beta cDNA library bore unique molecular identifiers. TCRdb ran MiXCR on the PCR reads and lists one entry per CDR3 protein. The table lists roughly 800,000 distinct CDR3 sequences, about 27% of them singletons, with around 0.55% in the top ten. On this clonotype: What it binds is not known.

The receptor comes from a girl aged 5 to 17 with multiple sclerosis. The chain uses TRBV15 and TRBJ2-7; D not certain. Source material: blood. CDR3 nucleotide sequence: TGTGCCACCAGCAGAGATCAAGTGGTCAACTCCCAGTACTTC. Amino acids: CATSRDQVVNSQYF.